Each of the 9 T cell receptor beta chains below was sequenced from the same sample in a study of blood T cell repertoires in COVID-19. Produced via immunoSEQ multiplex PCR; TCRdb's table is partial and in-frame only. The table lists some 340,000 clones, over 80% of them singletons, with approximately 4.7% in the top ten. The specimen sequenced was PBMCs or T cells enriched from blood (not recorded which). These receptors were taken from a woman aged 50 to 65 who had recovered from COVID-19.

This sequence joins TRBV6-2 or TRBV6-3 and TRBJ1-5; D gene ambiguous. CDR3 size: 14 residues. Germline V gene data show CDR1 as MNHEY and CDR2 as SVGEGT. V lost 0 bases, J lost 4 bases, and 7 bases lay in between. The CDR3: CASSYSADNQPQHF. The DNA of the CDR3 is TGTGCCAGCAGTTACTCGGCGGATAATCAGCCCCAGCATTTT.

J is TRBJ2-3 and V is TRBV18; 8 nucleotides line up with TRBD1. Unmatched junction bases numbered 17, after V lost 4 bases and J lost 2 bases. The germline V gene encodes CDR1 KGHSH and CDR2 LQKENI. The CDR3 spans 19 residues. The CDR3 reads CASSLFDRGTLSLTDTQYF. CDR3 DNA: TGTGCCAGCTCACTCTTCGACAGGGGAACCCTAAGCCTCACAGATACGCAGTATTTT.

The chain recombines TRBV5-1 with TRBJ1-1; 8 bases are a match to TRBD1. The CDR3 length is 16 residues. Per the germline V gene, CDR1 is SGHRS and CDR2 is YFSETQ. Trimming took 4 bases from V and 0 from J; bases not matched to a gene: 8. CDR3 protein: CASSPGTGPMNTEAFF. The CDR3 nucleotides read TGCGCCAGCAGCCCCGGGACAGGTCCCATGAACACTGAAGCTTTCTTT.

This chain uses TRBV29-1 with TRBJ1-2; a possible D gene is TRBD1 (6 bases). The CDR3 has 13 amino acids. V shed 3 bases and J shed 4 bases, with 12 bases lying between them. In germline, CDR1 is SQVTM, CDR2 ANQGSEA. The CDR3 sequence: CSVDGGRSYGYTF. The DNA for the CDR3 is TGCAGCGTTGACGGGGGGCGCTCCTATGGCTACACCTTC.

The J gene is TRBJ2-1, the V gene TRBV7-9, with D possibly matching TRBD2 (5 bases). The germline V gene has CDR1 SEHNR and CDR2 FQNEAQ (reference sequence). V was cut by 5 bases and J by 8 bases, with 10 bases left in between. There are 12 residues in the CDR3. CDR3 coding DNA: TGTGCCAGCAGCATTAGCGTCCATGAGCAGTTCTTC. Translation: CASSISVHEQFF.

The chain carries TRBV3-1 (or the pseudogene TRBV3-2) and TRBJ2-1; TRBD2 matches at 15 bases. The CDR3 has 20 residues. V was clipped by 4 bases and J by 4 bases; unmatched bases: 14. CDR1 LGHDT and CDR2 YNNKEL come from the germline V gene (reference sequence). In DNA form, the CDR3 reads TGTGCCAGCAGCCTCATACCGGGACTAGCGGGAGGCCCCTTTTACAATGAGCAGTTCTTC. Protein product: CASSLIPGLAGGPFYNEQFF.

This chain links TRBV5-1 with TRBJ1-3; possible D gene TRBD1, 6 bases. The CDR3 length is 18 residues. In germline, CDR1 is SGHRS, CDR2 YFSETQ. V was shortened by 0 bases and J by 0 bases, with 16 bases between the two germline ends. This chain's CDR3 is CASSLDLGGPSSGNTIYF. The CDR3 coding sequence is TGCGCCAGCAGCTTGGATTTAGGGGGTCCTAGCTCTGGAAACACCATATATTTT. The full variable domain, completed using reference TRBV5-1 and TRBJ1-3, is KAGVTQTPRYLIKTRGQQVTLSCSPISGHRSVSWYQQTPGQGLQFLFEYFSETQRNKGNFPGRFSGRQFSNSRSEMNVSTLELGDSALYLCASSLDLGGPSSGNTIYFGEGSWLTVV.

The chain combines TRBV27 with TRBJ1-4; TRBD1 aligns across 8 bases. Trimming took 2 bases from V and 5 from J; bases not matched to a gene: 7. The CDR3 consists of 16 residues. CDR1 and CDR2 from the germline V gene are MNHEY and SMNVEV (reference sequence). CDR3 residues: CASSLRVDRVNEKLFF. Here the CDR3 DNA reads TGTGCCAGCAGTTTAAGAGTGGACAGGGTGAATGAAAAACTGTTTTTT.

This clone was found a few times. CDR3 sequence (DNA): TGTGCCAGCAGCAGGAGACAGGGGTACTATGGCTACACCTTC. Protein: CASSRRQGYYGYTF. V usage is TRBV21-1 and J usage is TRBJ1-2; TRBD1 is the table's D call, not checked against the DNA. TRBV21-1 is a recognized pseudogene. The CDR3 sequence is 14 residues long.